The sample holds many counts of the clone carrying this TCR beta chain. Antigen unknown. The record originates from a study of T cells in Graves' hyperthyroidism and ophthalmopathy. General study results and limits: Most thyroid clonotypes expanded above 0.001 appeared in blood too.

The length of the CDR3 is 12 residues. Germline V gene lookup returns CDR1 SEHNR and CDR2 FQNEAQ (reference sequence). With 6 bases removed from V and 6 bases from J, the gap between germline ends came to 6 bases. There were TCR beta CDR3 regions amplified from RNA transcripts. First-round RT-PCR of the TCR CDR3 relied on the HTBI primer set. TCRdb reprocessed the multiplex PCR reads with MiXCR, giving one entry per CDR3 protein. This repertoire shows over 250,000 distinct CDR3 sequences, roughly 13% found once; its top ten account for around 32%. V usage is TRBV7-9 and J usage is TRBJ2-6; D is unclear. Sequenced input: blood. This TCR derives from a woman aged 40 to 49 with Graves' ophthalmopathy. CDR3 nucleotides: TGTGCCAGCAGTGATGCGGCCAACGTCCTGACTTTC. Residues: CASSDAANVLTF.